These T cell receptor beta chains were read from a single sample in a study of blood T cell repertoires in COVID-19. Only in-frame clones appear in the TCRdb table, and some are missing; sequencing was by immunoSEQ multiplex PCR. The sample holds tens of thousands of clones, roughly nine tenths seen once. The sequenced material came from peripheral blood. The receptors come from an older woman with acute or convalescent COVID-19. CDR3s leave out the opening cysteine and the closing phenylalanine or tryptophan. Clone size is shown for a subset of rows, as once, few, many or a class of expanded clone.

V: TRBV10-3; J: TRBJ1-1; size: -; CDR3: AISETALMNTEAF
V: TRBV2; J: TRBJ1-1; size: once; CDR3: ASSVEGKNTEAF
V: TRBV6-5; J: TRBJ1-2; size: -; CDR3: ASSQVAANYGYT
V: TRBV3-1/TRBV3-2; J: TRBJ1-6; size: -; CDR3: ASTPRTVYNSPLH
V: TRBV28; J: TRBJ2-1; size: medium-sized; CDR3: ASSLINRDEQF
V: TRBV14; J: TRBJ2-3; size: few; CDR3: ASSQARDTQY
V: TRBV6-5; J: TRBJ1-1; size: -; CDR3: ASSFRVGTEAF
V: TRBV11-3; J: TRBJ1-2; size: -; CDR3: ASSARQGYGYT
V: TRBV5-1; J: TRBJ2-1; size: -; CDR3: ASSGSGNYNEQF
V: TRBV7-6; J: TRBJ1-6; size: -; CDR3: ASSLAPQGAWNSPLH
V: TRBV6-5; J: TRBJ1-5; size: -; CDR3: ASSGQGGQPQH
V: TRBV19; J: TRBJ2-1; size: -; CDR3: ASSGTSGSSNEQF
V: TRBV27; J: TRBJ1-6; size: -; CDR3: ASSPRLSSYNSPLH
V: TRBV6-1; J: TRBJ1-5; size: -; CDR3: ASSEDLTFRTFSNQPQH
V: TRBV7-9; J: TRBJ2-7; size: -; CDR3: ASSLVSGSNYEQY
V: TRBV4-1; J: TRBJ2-4; size: -; CDR3: ASSTDGTGIGGLAKNIQY
V: TRBV5-1; J: TRBJ2-1; size: -; CDR3: ASSLGTGLNNEQF
V: TRBV28; J: TRBJ1-2; size: -; CDR3: ASTPPPSGYGYT
V: TRBV28; J: TRBJ1-2; size: medium-sized; CDR3: ASSFFSYGYT
V: TRBV7-9; J: TRBJ2-6; size: -; CDR3: ASSSTLRDRGPGANVLT
V: TRBV6-2/TRBV6-3; J: TRBJ2-3; size: -; CDR3: ASSHLADGTDTQY
V: TRBV5-6; J: TRBJ1-1; size: -; CDR3: ASSLERANTEAF
V: TRBV6-5; J: TRBJ1-1; size: -; CDR3: ASKTGGIGEAF
V: TRBV5-1; J: TRBJ1-3; size: -; CDR3: ASSHFPGQGNTIY
V: TRBV3-1/TRBV3-2; J: TRBJ1-3; size: once; CDR3: ASSQESLISGNTIY
V: TRBV3-1/TRBV3-2; J: TRBJ1-1; size: -; CDR3: ASSRAGPHHTEAF
V: TRBV15; J: TRBJ2-4; size: -; CDR3: ATSRGNRGENIQY
V: TRBV6-4; J: TRBJ2-1; size: -; CDR3: ASSQVGVNEQF
V: TRBV6-5; J: TRBJ1-5; size: once; CDR3: ASSRQGNQPQH
V: TRBV28; J: TRBJ2-1; size: -; CDR3: ASNSGTDNEQF
V: TRBV2; J: TRBJ1-2; size: -; CDR3: ASSVSGIYGYT
V: TRBV10-1; J: TRBJ2-2; size: -; CDR3: ASSERLAGFTGELF
V: TRBV9; J: TRBJ2-2; size: -; CDR3: ASSVAGGHTGELF